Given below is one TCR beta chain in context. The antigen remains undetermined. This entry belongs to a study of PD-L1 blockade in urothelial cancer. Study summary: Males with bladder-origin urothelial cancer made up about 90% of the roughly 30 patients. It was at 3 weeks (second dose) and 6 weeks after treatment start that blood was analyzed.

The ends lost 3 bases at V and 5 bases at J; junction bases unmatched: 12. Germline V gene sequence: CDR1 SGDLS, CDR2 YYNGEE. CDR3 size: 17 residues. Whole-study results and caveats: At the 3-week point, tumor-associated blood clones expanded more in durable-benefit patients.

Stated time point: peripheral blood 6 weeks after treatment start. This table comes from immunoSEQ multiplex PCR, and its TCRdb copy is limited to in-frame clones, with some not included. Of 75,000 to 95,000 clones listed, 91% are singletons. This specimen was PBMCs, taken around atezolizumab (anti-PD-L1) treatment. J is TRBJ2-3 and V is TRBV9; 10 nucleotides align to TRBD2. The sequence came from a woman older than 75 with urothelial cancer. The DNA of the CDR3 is TGTGCCAGCAGCGCCCGCGGAGCGGGAGGGCCCGGAGATACGCAGTATTTT. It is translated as CASSARGAGGPGDTQYF.